The 31 T cell receptor beta chains below were found in one sample sequenced in a study of response to subunit inactivated influenza vaccine. MiXCR, applied by TCRdb to the RT-PCR reads, yields one record per CDR3 protein. The sample yields around 200,000 distinct CDR3 sequences, around a tenth seen once. Material: non-naive T cells sorted from PBMCs, obtained on the day of vaccination. These receptors were taken from a man between 45 and 60 years old who received an inactivated influenza vaccine.

Ten or more counts support this clonotype. The V gene is TRBV4-2, the J gene TRBJ2-2; the D gene is possibly TRBD1 (5 bases). Trimming removed 3 bases at V and 2 bases at J, with 7 bases between. The CDR3 extends over 14 amino acids. Germline-derived CDR1 and CDR2 are LGHNA and YNFKEQ. The CDR3 reads CASSHTGNTGELFF. CDR3 sequence (DNA): TGTGCCAGCAGCCATACAGGAAACACCGGGGAGCTGTTTTTT.

The table lists this clonotype with a few counts. This chain connects TRBV6-1 to TRBJ2-7; TRBD2 aligns across 13 bases. CDR1 and CDR2 (germline): MNHNS, SASEGT. Unmatched junction bases numbered 7, after V lost 2 bases and J lost 3 bases. The CDR3 is made up of 17 amino acids. CDR3: CASSETSGGAWVYEQYF. CDR3 nucleotide sequence: TGTGCCAGCAGTGAAACTAGCGGGGGGGCCTGGGTCTACGAGCAGTACTTC.

V usage is TRBV25-1 and J usage is TRBJ1-1; 8 nucleotides line up with TRBD1. The CDR3 has 19 amino acids. Trimming at V came to 4 bases and at J to 0 bases, leaving 16 bases not matched to a gene. Germline CDR1 MGHDK, CDR2 SYGVNS. CDR3 loop: CASSGQGPPPAIMNTEAFF. The CDR3 nucleotides are TGTGCCAGCAGTGGACAGGGGCCACCTCCCGCTATAATGAACACTGAAGCTTTCTTT.

This clonotype was seen a handful of times. The J gene is TRBJ2-7, the V gene TRBV6-6; D uncertain. Germline values: CDR1 MNHNY, CDR2 SVGAGI (reference sequence). Trimming stripped 5 bases from V and 2 bases from J, with 10 bases between. This CDR3 has 13 residues. For the CDR3, the DNA is TGTGCCAGCAGTAGAATAAATCCCTACGAGCAGTACTTC. It yields the protein CASSRINPYEQYF.

This clonotype appeared many times. The V call is TRBV7-8, the J call TRBJ2-3, with 9 positions matching TRBD2. The CDR3 is made up of 18 amino acids. With V trimmed by 1 base and J by 5 bases, 13 bases remained unmatched. Germline CDR1 and CDR2: SGHVS and FQNEAQ. CDR3 DNA: TGTGCCAGCAGCTTAGAGGCGGGGATAGCGGGAGTTCTAGATACGCAGTATTTT. Its translation: CASSLEAGIAGVLDTQYF.

This clonotype was seen more than once but under ten times. The J gene is TRBJ2-3, the V gene TRBV28, with D unresolved. The CDR3 spans 15 residues. Trimming removed 6 bases at V and 0 bases at J, with 13 bases between. Germline V lookup: CDR1 MDHEN, CDR2 SYDVKM. The CDR3 sequence is CASSTVAFSTDTQYF. In DNA, the CDR3 is TGTGCCAGCAGCACGGTGGCCTTTAGCACAGATACGCAGTATTTT.

The table lists this clonotype with a few counts. This chain joins TRBV12-3 or TRBV12-4 and TRBJ1-1; D is perhaps TRBD1 (6 bases). The CDR3 loop spans 13 amino acids. Trimming stripped 7 bases from V and 5 bases from J, with 14 bases between. The CDR3 protein is CASNHRGGTEAFF. The CDR3 nucleotides are TGTGCCAGCAATCACCGAGGGGGGACTGAAGCTTTCTTT.

This clonotype was recorded at least ten times. The V call is TRBV20-1, the J call TRBJ2-7, with TRBD1 matching 8 bases. J gave up 0 bases and V 7 bases, and 8 bases lay outside the gene matches. Germline-derived CDR1 and CDR2 are DFQATT and SNEGSKA (reference sequence). The length of the CDR3 is 14 residues. CDR3 bases: TGCAGTGTACTTTGGACAGGGAGCTCCTACGAGCAGTACTTC. This codes for CSVLWTGSSYEQYF.

Many counts were recorded for this clonotype. This chain joins TRBV7-2 and TRBJ1-1; D remains ambiguous. Germline V gene sequence: CDR1 SGHTA, CDR2 FQGNSA. The CDR3 consists of 15 residues. Trimming took off 1 base at V and 4 bases at J, with 13 bases between the two ends. For the CDR3, the DNA is TGTGCCAGCAGCTTAGGGAGGGCGTCGAGCACTGAAGCTTTCTTT. It specifies CASSLGRASSTEAFF.

This clonotype was counted at least ten times. This chain links TRBV3-1 with TRBJ2-5; D not certain. Germline CDR1 is LGHDT and CDR2 is YNNKEL (reference sequence). Trimming shortened V by 0 bases and J by 5 bases, and 10 bases separated the two germline ends. The CDR3 is 14 amino acids. For the CDR3, the DNA is TGTGCCAGCAGCCAAGATTCCAAGAGGGAGACCCAGTACTTC. Translation gives CASSQDSKRETQYF.

At least ten counts were recorded for this clonotype. V usage is TRBV7-2 and J usage is TRBJ1-2; D is uncertain. Germline loops: CDR1 SGHTA, CDR2 FQGNSA. This CDR3 spans 15 amino acids. The V end lost 0 bases, the J end lost 4 bases, and 12 bases lay between the germline ends. The DNA of the CDR3 is TGTGCCAGCAGCTTAGCGTCGGGAGACCTCTATGGCTACACCTTC. Translating gives CASSLASGDLYGYTF.

This clonotype has ten or more counts. The V gene is TRBV5-1, the J gene TRBJ1-1; 9 bases line up with TRBD1. Germline V gene data show CDR1 as SGHRS and CDR2 as YFSETQ. With 4 bases clipped from V and 4 bases from J, the junction kept 8 bases outside the gene matches. CDR3 length equals 15 residues. The CDR3 DNA reads as TGCGCCAGCAGCACCCAGACAGGGGGAAGCACTGAAGCTTTCTTT. It is translated as CASSTQTGGSTEAFF.

This clonotype was seen more than once but under ten times. The chain is built from TRBV28 and TRBJ2-1, with D perhaps matching TRBD1 (6 bases). CDR3 length: 17 residues. Trimming took off 1 base at V and 1 base at J, with 14 bases between the two ends. Germline CDR1 MDHEN, CDR2 SYDVKM. CDR3 nucleotide sequence: TGTGCCAGCAGTTTATACCCCTTCCAGGGGTCCTACAATGAGCAGTTCTTC. Translation: CASSLYPFQGSYNEQFF.

About this clonotype: This may arise from a read error, as a much more abundant clone is one base away. The CDR3 bases are TGTGCCAGCAGTTCTCCCCGGACAGATACGCAGTATTTT. It yields the protein CASSSPRTDTQYF. The genes are TRBV28 and TRBJ2-3, with D uncertain. CDR3 size: 13 residues. The V gene lost 4 bases and the J gene lost 3 bases, with 8 bases spanning the gap. Per the germline V gene, CDR1 is MDHEN and CDR2 is SYDVKM.

This clonotype was picked up many times. This chain links TRBV7-3 with TRBJ2-1; possible D gene TRBD1, 6 bases. Germline CDR1 and CDR2: SGHTA and FQGTGA. The length of the CDR3 is 13 residues. The germline V and J ends were trimmed by 5 bases and 3 bases, with 8 bases remaining between them. CDR3 in DNA: TGTGCCAGCAGCCCACAGGGCTACAATGAGCAGTTCTTC. As protein: CASSPQGYNEQFF. Filled out from reference TRBV7-3 and TRBJ2-1, the complete variable domain reads GAGVSQTPSNKVTEKGKYVELRCDPISGHTALYWYRQSLGQGPEFLIYFQGTGAADDSGLPNDRFFAVRPEGSVSTLKIQRTERGDSAVYLCASSPQGYNEQFFGPGTRLTVL.

J is TRBJ1-2 and V is TRBV6-2 or TRBV6-3; D is ambiguous. Trimming took off 2 bases at V and 5 bases at J, with 6 bases between the two ends. This CDR3 has 12 amino acids. The germline CDR1 and CDR2 sequences are MNHEY and SVGEGT. CDR3 in amino acids: CASSYQEYGYTF. The DNA of the CDR3 is TGTGCCAGCAGTTACCAGGAGTATGGCTACACCTTC.

This clonotype was seen repeatedly, ten times or more. This sequence joins TRBV20-1 and TRBJ1-2; D is unclear. The germline V and J ends were trimmed by 0 bases and 8 bases, with 16 bases remaining between them. The germline gives CDR1 DFQATT, CDR2 SNEGSKA (reference sequence). The CDR3 contains 14 residues. CDR3 loop: CSAREGSTTVGYTF. The CDR3 DNA reads as TGCAGTGCTAGAGAGGGTTCCACGACCGTCGGCTACACCTTC.

The chain joins TRBV5-1 to TRBJ2-6; 13 positions agree with TRBD2. The CDR3 is made up of 20 amino acids. V lost 4 bases and J lost 0; bases outside the gene matches: 10. Germline CDR1 and CDR2: SGHRS and YFSETQ. The CDR3 region is CASSLMTSGGYLSGANVLTF. The CDR3 nucleotides are TGCGCCAGCAGCCTAATGACTAGCGGGGGGTACCTCTCTGGGGCCAACGTCCTGACTTTC.

This sequence joins TRBV11-3 and TRBJ2-1; TRBD1 matches 9 bases. V dropped 5 bases and J dropped 8; count of bases not matched to a gene: 7. Per germline, CDR1 SGHNT and CDR2 YENEEA. The CDR3 is 14 residues long. In nucleotides, the CDR3 is TGTGCCAGCAGCCCGGGACAGGGCTTCGATGAGCAGTTCTTC. It encodes CASSPGQGFDEQFF. The full variable domain, its missing parts supplied by reference TRBV11-3 and TRBJ2-1, is EAGVVQSPRYKIIEKKQPVAFWCNPISGHNTLYWYLQNLGQGPELLIRYENEEAVDDSQLPKDRFSAERLKGVDSTLKIQPAELGDSAVYLCASSPGQGFDEQFFGPGTRLTVL.

This clonotype showed up just a few times. The CDR3 loop is CASSQGQWSSYEQYF. As DNA, the CDR3 is TGTGCCAGCAGCCAGGGACAGTGGAGCTCCTACGAGCAGTACTTC. The chain recombines TRBV11-2 with TRBJ2-7, with TRBD1 matching 7 bases. CDR3 size: 15 residues. Germline lookup yields CDR1 SGHAT and CDR2 FQNNGV. V dropped 5 bases and J dropped 0; count of bases not matched to a gene: 7.

The CDR3 coding sequence is TGCAGTGCTGGGGGGGGGGTTGTTGGCTACACCTTC. Its protein product is CSAGGGVVGYTF. The V and J genes are TRBV20-1 and TRBJ1-2, with a possible D match to TRBD1 (5 bases). V was cut by 5 bases and J by 7 bases, with 14 bases left in between. The CDR3 loop spans 12 amino acids. The germline gives CDR1 DFQATT, CDR2 SNEGSKA (reference sequence).

The rearrangement joins TRBV20-1 to TRBJ1-1; D is uncertain. Germline CDR1 is DFQATT and CDR2 is SNEGSKA (reference sequence). CDR3 size: 14 residues. The V end lost 1 base, the J end lost 5 bases, and 14 bases lay between the germline ends. CDR3 sequence reads: CSARAIHAWTEAFF. CDR3 nucleotide sequence: TGCAGTGCTAGAGCCATCCATGCATGGACTGAAGCTTTCTTT.

This clonotype was seen only a few times. V and J are TRBV4-3 and TRBJ2-3, with a weak D call TRBD2 (7 bases). Trimming removed 0 bases from V and 3 bases from J, with 16 bases in between. The CDR3 contains 17 residues. CDR1 LGHNA and CDR2 YSLEER come from the germline V gene. This CDR3 is CASSQEPGGRSTDTQYF. In DNA form, the CDR3 reads TGCGCCAGCAGCCAAGAGCCGGGGGGCCGTTCTACAGATACGCAGTATTTT.

V is TRBV12-3 or TRBV12-4 and J is TRBJ2-2; a weak D match, TRBD1 (5 bases). The CDR3 consists of 17 residues. V was cut by 3 bases and J by 4 bases, with 18 bases left in between. As DNA, the CDR3 is TGTGCCAGCAGTTTTGGCCTGGCAGGGTTACTCACCGGGGAGCTGTTTTTT. Protein sequence: CASSFGLAGLLTGELFF.

Many counts were recorded for this clonotype. The J gene is TRBJ2-5, the V gene TRBV12-3 or TRBV12-4, with D possibly matching TRBD2 (6 bases). The CDR3 is 15 residues long. V dropped 0 bases and J dropped 5 bases, with 13 bases sitting between them. The CDR3 reads CASSLALHRGETQYF. CDR3 nucleotides: TGTGCCAGCAGTTTAGCGCTGCACCGGGGGGAGACCCAGTACTTC.

This chain uses TRBV9 with TRBJ2-1, with 9 bases lining up with TRBD1. CDR1 and CDR2 (germline): SGDLS, YYNGEE. V shed 3 bases, J shed 8 bases, and the junction held 15 bases outside the gene matches. The CDR3 has 17 residues. The CDR3 region is CASSAPPGTGFSDEQFF. The CDR3 coding sequence is TGTGCCAGCAGCGCACCCCCCGGGACAGGGTTCAGCGATGAGCAGTTCTTC.

At least ten counts were recorded for this clonotype. The V gene is TRBV3-1, the J gene TRBJ2-7; 9 bases are shared with TRBD2. This CDR3 has 14 amino acids. The V segment lost 8 bases and the J segment 2 bases; nucleotides outside the gene matches: 7. Germline assignment: CDR1 LGHDT and CDR2 YNNKEL (reference sequence). The CDR3 DNA sequence: TGTGCCAGCGGGTCTGGCGGGGGGGCCTACGAGCAGTACTTC. Translation gives CASGSGGGAYEQYF.

This chain joins TRBV9 and TRBJ2-2; TRBD2 is a possible D gene (6 bases). The germline V and J ends were trimmed by 0 bases and 7 bases, with 16 bases remaining between them. This CDR3 is 16 amino acids long. The germline gives CDR1 SGDLS, CDR2 YYNGEE. Here the CDR3 reads CASSVGWSGASGELFF. The DNA of the CDR3 is TGTGCCAGCAGCGTAGGGTGGTCGGGAGCTAGCGGGGAGCTGTTTTTT.

This clonotype turned up a few times. The chain recombines TRBV5-1 with TRBJ2-7, with D perhaps TRBD1 (5 bases). There are 15 residues in the CDR3. Germline values: CDR1 SGHRS, CDR2 YFSETQ. The V gene lost 4 bases and the J gene lost 0 bases, with 14 bases spanning the gap. Here the CDR3 reads CASSPVQGISYEQYF. CDR3 bases: TGCGCCAGCAGCCCCGTGCAGGGTATCTCCTACGAGCAGTACTTC.

This clonotype occurred many times. The chain is built from TRBV20-1 and TRBJ2-5; TRBD2 matches 16 bases. Trimming removed 3 bases from V and 7 bases from J; junction bases left unmatched: 11. The CDR3 is made up of 17 amino acids. Germline assignment: CDR1 DFQATT and CDR2 SNEGSKA (reference sequence). For the CDR3, the DNA is TGCAGTGCTAGGCCGGGACTAGCGGGAGGGCCGAGAGGGACCCAGTACTTC. This encodes CSARPGLAGGPRGTQYF.

This clonotype was seen a few times. J is TRBJ2-7 and V is TRBV6-2 or TRBV6-3; perhaps TRBD1 as D (6 bases). Trimming took off 8 bases at V and 0 bases at J, with 11 bases between the two ends. Germline CDR1 reads MNHEY; CDR2 reads SVGEGT. CDR3 length: 13 residues. The CDR3 DNA is TGTGCCAGCCGGGACATCTCCTCCTACGAGCAGTACTTC. This codes for CASRDISSYEQYF.